This T cell receptor beta chain appears in the sequencing data of a study of CD8 T cells in ankylosing spondylitis. Notes on the study in general: Several highly homologous variants formed a TCR beta motif that appeared characteristic of ankylosing spondylitis blood. Several of the motif variants were reported before in synovial fluid and blood from reactive arthritis. The authors reported significant enrichment of disease-linked clones in matched ankylosing spondylitis synovial fluid.

One entry per CDR3 protein, called by TCRdb with MiXCR from the 5' RACE reads. The data contain 150,000 to 200,000 distinct CDR3 sequences, around 10% of them singletons. Turning to this clonotype: Its specificity is unknown. This may be a read error: a much more frequent sequence differs by one nucleotide.

The germline CDR1 and CDR2 sequences are SGHTS and YDEGEE. This CDR3 is 14 amino acids long. This chain connects TRBV5-8 to TRBJ2-1; 7 bases map to TRBD2. What was sequenced was blood, either unsorted or a sorted T cell fraction (not recorded which). The sequence derives from a male donor with ankylosing spondylitis or in good health (not recorded which). The CDR3 coding sequence is TGTGCCGGCAGCTCCACTAGCGTCTGGAATGAGCAGTTCTTC. Translated, it gives CAGSSTSVWNEQFF.